One and the same sample provided the 23 T cell receptor beta chains below, sequenced in a study of immune cell composition in non-small cell lung cancer. The assay was immunoSEQ multiplex PCR, and TCRdb's table has in-frame clones only and misses some. The table has 15,000 or so clones, under 75% seen once. The sample taken for sequencing was lung tumor tissue. The receptors derive from a human donor with non-small cell lung cancer.

This clone was seen only once. The rearrangement joins TRBV18 to TRBJ1-4, with a possible D match to TRBD1 (6 bases). The germline CDR1 and CDR2 sequences are KGHSH and LQKENI. The CDR3 runs 15 residues. The V end lost 9 bases, the J end lost 8 bases, and 22 bases lay between the germline ends. The CDR3 loop reads CASARSGGREEKLFF. The DNA for the CDR3 is TGTGCCAGTGCACGGAGCGGGGGCAGGGAAGAAAAACTGTTTTTT.

The chain links TRBV6-1 to TRBJ1-4; 8 positions agree with TRBD1. The J segment lost 5 bases and the V segment lost 3 bases, leaving 5 bases of the junction unmatched. CDR1 MNHNS and CDR2 SASEGT come from the germline V gene. There are 15 residues in the CDR3. The CDR3 spells CASSDPHRGNEKLFF. CDR3 coding DNA: TGTGCCAGCAGTGACCCCCACAGGGGGAATGAAAAACTGTTTTTT.

The J gene is TRBJ2-7, the V gene TRBV18; D might be TRBD1 (6 bases). CDR1 is KGHSH, CDR2 LQKENI, per germline. V gave up 3 bases and J gave up 3 bases, with 9 bases separating them. CDR3 size: 13 residues. The CDR3 here is CASSPPDSYEQYF. CDR3 DNA sequence: TGTGCCAGCTCACCCCCGGACAGCTACGAGCAGTACTTC.

As for this clone: This likely comes from a read error, as the CDR3 has no conserved phenylalanine or tryptophan at its end. No DNA is shown, since the ends of the CDR3 on it are uncertain; the CDR3 is the one TCRdb lists. V gene TRBV2 combines with J gene TRBJ1-4; TRBD1 is taken as the D call from the table, unchecked against the DNA. Germline assignment: CDR1 SNHLY and CDR2 FYNNEI. The CDR3 is 11 amino acids long, termini counted. The CDR3 spells CASSELDRVSI.

This clone was observed once. The chain uses TRBV6-5 and TRBJ2-7; maybe TRBD1 (5 bases). The germline V gene encodes CDR1 MNHEY and CDR2 SVGAGI. The CDR3 runs to 13 residues. Trimming removed 2 bases from V and 6 bases from J, with 11 bases in between. The CDR3 nucleotides are TGTGCCAGCAGTTACGGACACCTGGGCGAGCAGTACTTC. This codes for CASSYGHLGEQYF.

This clone has only a few counts. The chain links TRBV29-1 to TRBJ1-1; TRBD1 aligns across 7 bases. V dropped 8 bases and J dropped 3; count of bases not matched to a gene: 12. This CDR3 has 14 amino acids. The germline V gene encodes CDR1 SQVTM and CDR2 ANQGSEA. The CDR3 protein is CSIRGTAPYTEAFF. CDR3 in DNA: TGCAGCATTAGGGGGACAGCCCCGTACACTGAAGCTTTCTTT.

V is TRBV7-9 and J is TRBJ2-1; D is uncertain. Looked up from germline, CDR1 is SEHNR and CDR2 is FQNEAQ (reference sequence). This CDR3 comprises 17 residues. V dropped 4 bases and J dropped 5 bases, with 21 bases sitting between them. The CDR3 bases are TGTGCCAGCAGCTCACCCCCCCGGGTTCGCGCTAACAATGAGCAGTTCTTC. Translating gives CASSSPPRVRANNEQFF. Full variable domain (outside the CDR3, taken from reference TRBV7-9 and TRBJ2-1): DTGVSQNPRHKITKRGQNVTFRCDPISEHNRLYWYRQTLGQGPEFLTYFQNEAQLEKSRLLSDRFSAERPKGSFSTLEIQRTEQGDSAMYLCASSSPPRVRANNEQFFGPGTRLTVL.

The rearrangement joins TRBV30 to TRBJ1-1; 8 positions agree with TRBD1. CDR1 and CDR2 (germline): GTSNPN, SVGIG (reference sequence). V lost 2 bases to trimming and J lost 5 bases; unmatched junction nucleotides: 13. The CDR3 runs to 16 residues. The CDR3 here is CAWSPTGQGRWTEAFF. The CDR3 bases are TGTGCCTGGAGTCCCACTGGACAGGGACGGTGGACTGAAGCTTTCTTT.

The V gene is TRBV21-1, the J gene TRBJ1-2. TRBV21-1 is tagged as a pseudogene. CDR3 length: 15 amino acids. The CDR3 region has the DNA TGTGCCAGCAGCAAAGTGCGGGGTGAAAACTATGGCTACACCTTC. Its protein is CASSKVRGENYGYTF.

The chain recombines TRBV25-1 with TRBJ2-5; 9 bases line up with TRBD2. J gave up 5 bases and V 10 bases, and 11 bases lay outside the gene matches. CDR1 and CDR2 (germline): MGHDK, SYGVNS. The CDR3 sequence is 14 residues long. The CDR3 sequence: CATSLRGGSETQYF. CDR3 nucleotides: TGTGCCACGTCCCTGCGGGGGGGCAGTGAGACCCAGTACTTC.

Only a few counts were recorded for this clone. V is TRBV19 and J is TRBJ1-2, with D perhaps TRBD1 (5 bases). Germline CDR1 and CDR2: LNHDA and SQIVND (reference sequence). Between the trimmed V and J ends, which lost 8 bases and 6 bases, there was a span of 16 bases. The CDR3 contains 13 residues. CDR3 in DNA: TGTGCCAGTCCCCACAGGTACAGGAATGGCTACACCTTC. Protein product: CASPHRYRNGYTF.

The chain carries TRBV21-1 and TRBJ1-1. TRBV21-1 is a pseudogene segment. The CDR3 spans 19 residues. CDR3 in DNA: TGTGCCAGCAGCAAAGTTTCGCTGGGCGGGTTGGGCATGAACACTGAAGCTTTCTTT. The encoded protein is CASSKVSLGGLGMNTEAFF.

The V gene is TRBV7-2, the J gene TRBJ2-3; 9 bases match TRBD2. Germline CDR1 and CDR2: SGHTA and FQGNSA. This CDR3 has 17 amino acids. V gave up 1 base and J gave up 1 base; unmatched junction bases: 6. The CDR3 DNA sequence: TGTGCCAGCAGCTTAGTGGGTGCGGGGGGGGGCACAGATACGCAGTATTTT. As protein: CASSLVGAGGGTDTQYF.

The genes are TRBV10-3 and TRBJ1-1, with no clear D. The CDR3 runs to 17 residues. Germline V lookup: CDR1 ENHRY, CDR2 SYGVKD. Trimming shortened V by 6 bases and J by 2 bases, and 22 bases separated the two germline ends. The CDR3 loop is CAIRAGSLTIFNTEAFF. CDR3 DNA sequence: TGTGCCATCAGGGCAGGTTCCCTCACCATATTTAACACTGAAGCTTTCTTT.

The chain uses TRBV7-2 and TRBJ2-7; D gene ambiguous. The CDR3 consists of 12 residues. Germline lookup yields CDR1 SGHTA and CDR2 FQGNSA. V lost 2 bases and J lost 6, with 8 bases in between. CDR3 amino acids: CASSLLESEQYF. As DNA, the CDR3 is TGTGCCAGCAGCTTACTAGAGTCCGAGCAGTACTTC.

V gene TRBV6-6 combines with J gene TRBJ2-7; 8 positions match TRBD2. V shed 1 base, J shed 2 bases, and the junction held 1 base outside the gene matches. CDR3 length: 14 residues. Per the germline V gene, CDR1 is MNHNY and CDR2 is SVGAGI (reference sequence). CDR3 coding DNA: TGTGCCAGCAGTTACTTCGGGGGGGCCTACGAGCAGTACTTC. Translating it yields CASSYFGGAYEQYF.

The V and J genes are TRBV20-1 and TRBJ2-7; TRBD2 is a possible D gene (5 bases). Trimming removed 3 bases from V and 6 bases from J, with 9 bases in between. The CDR3 sequence is 11 residues long. CDR1 is DFQATT and CDR2 is SNEGSKA in the germline V gene (reference sequence). CDR3 in amino acids: CSASSSREQYF. The DNA of the CDR3 is TGCAGTGCTAGTTCTAGCCGCGAGCAGTACTTC.

The chain links TRBV27 to TRBJ1-1; no definite D call. The V gene's germline CDR1 is MNHEY and CDR2 SMNVEV (reference sequence). V was trimmed by 2 bases and J by 5 bases, leaving 12 bases between them. This CDR3 is built from 14 residues. Here the CDR3 DNA reads TGTGCCAGCAGTTTACAGCGACGGGAGACTGAAGCTTTCTTT. Translation: CASSLQRRETEAFF.

The CDR3 region has the DNA TGTGCCAGCGCCTCCCTAGCGGGGGCAGATACGCAGTATTTT. This translates into CASASLAGADTQYF. The chain has TRBV5-4 and TRBJ2-3; 10 nucleotides agree with TRBD2. CDR1 is SGHNT, CDR2 YYREEE, per germline (reference sequence). Losses at the gene ends were 7 bases for V and 4 bases for J; bases not matched to a gene: 6. This CDR3 spans 14 amino acids.

This clone has just one count. The V and J genes are TRBV5-5 and TRBJ1-4, with 10 bases matching TRBD1. V lost 5 bases, J lost 7 bases, and 14 bases stayed unmatched. Germline CDR1 is SGHKS and CDR2 is YYEKEE (reference sequence). The CDR3 extends over 17 amino acids. The CDR3 DNA sequence: TGTGCCAGCAGTTCCGCCGGCCACGGACAGGGGGGTGAAAAACTGTTTTTT. Protein product: CASSSAGHGQGGEKLFF.

This clone was counted once. V is TRBV7-2 and J is TRBJ2-1; perhaps TRBD2 as D (5 bases). The V gene's germline CDR1 is SGHTA and CDR2 FQGNSA. V was cut by 1 base and J by 3 bases, with 16 bases left in between. This CDR3 is built from 17 residues. In DNA form, the CDR3 reads TGTGCCAGCAGCTTAGGGGCAGGAGCTAGCTACTACAATGAGCAGTTCTTC. Translating it yields CASSLGAGASYYNEQFF.

The J gene is TRBJ2-7, the V gene TRBV7-6; 15 bases are shared with TRBD2. The germline gives CDR1 SGHVS, CDR2 FNYEAQ. The CDR3 contains 18 residues. The junction had 9 bases not matched to a gene; V was cut back by 5 bases and J by 1 base. The CDR3 DNA reads as TGTGCCAGCAGCGGGGGGACTAGCGGGGGGACAACGTCCTACGAGCAGTACTTC. Protein: CASSGGTSGGTTSYEQYF.

The chain joins TRBV7-3 to TRBJ2-2; TRBD2 aligns across 7 bases. This CDR3 has 16 amino acids. CDR1 is SGHTA, CDR2 FQGTGA, per germline. With 3 bases clipped from V and 4 bases from J, the junction kept 8 bases outside the gene matches. The CDR3 protein is CASSFSAGPLTGELFF. CDR3 nucleotides: TGTGCCAGCAGCTTTTCAGCGGGGCCGCTCACCGGGGAGCTGTTTTTT.